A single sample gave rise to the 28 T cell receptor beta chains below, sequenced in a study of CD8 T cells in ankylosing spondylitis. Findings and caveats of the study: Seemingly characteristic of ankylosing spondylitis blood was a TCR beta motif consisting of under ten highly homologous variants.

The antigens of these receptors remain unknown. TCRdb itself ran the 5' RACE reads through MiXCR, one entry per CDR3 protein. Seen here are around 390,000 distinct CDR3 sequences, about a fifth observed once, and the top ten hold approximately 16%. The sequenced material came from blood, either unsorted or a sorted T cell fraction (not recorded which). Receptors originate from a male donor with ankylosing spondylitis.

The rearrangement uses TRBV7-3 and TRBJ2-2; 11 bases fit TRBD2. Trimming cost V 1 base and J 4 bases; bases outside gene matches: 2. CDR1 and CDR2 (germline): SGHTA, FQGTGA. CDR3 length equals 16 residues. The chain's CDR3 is CASSLRGLAATGELFF. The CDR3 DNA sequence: TGTGCCAGCAGCTTAAGGGGACTAGCGGCCACCGGGGAGCTGTTTTTT.

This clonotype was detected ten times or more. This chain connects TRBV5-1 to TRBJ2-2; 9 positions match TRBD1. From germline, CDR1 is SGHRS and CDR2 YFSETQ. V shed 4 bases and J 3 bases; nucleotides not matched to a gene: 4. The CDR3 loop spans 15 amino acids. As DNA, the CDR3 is TGCGCCAGCAGCCTCAGGACAGGGGACACCGGGGAGCTGTTTTTT. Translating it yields CASSLRTGDTGELFF.

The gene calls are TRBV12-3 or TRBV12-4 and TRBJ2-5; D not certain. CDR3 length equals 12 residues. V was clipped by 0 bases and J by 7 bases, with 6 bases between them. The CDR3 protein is CASSLAVWTQYF. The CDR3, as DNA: TGTGCCAGCAGTTTAGCTGTGTGGACCCAGTACTTC.

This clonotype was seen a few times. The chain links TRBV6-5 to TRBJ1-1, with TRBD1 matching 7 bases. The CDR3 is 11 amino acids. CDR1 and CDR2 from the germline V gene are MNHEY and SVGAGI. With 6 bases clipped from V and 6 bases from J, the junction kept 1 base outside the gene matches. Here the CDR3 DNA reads TGTGCCAGCAGAGACAGGGCTGAAGCTTTCTTT. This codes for CASRDRAEAFF.

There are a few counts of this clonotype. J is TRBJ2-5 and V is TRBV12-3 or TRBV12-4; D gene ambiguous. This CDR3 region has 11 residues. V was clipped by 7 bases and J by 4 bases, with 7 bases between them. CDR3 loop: CASTVGETQYF. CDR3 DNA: TGTGCCAGCACCGTGGGAGAGACCCAGTACTTC.

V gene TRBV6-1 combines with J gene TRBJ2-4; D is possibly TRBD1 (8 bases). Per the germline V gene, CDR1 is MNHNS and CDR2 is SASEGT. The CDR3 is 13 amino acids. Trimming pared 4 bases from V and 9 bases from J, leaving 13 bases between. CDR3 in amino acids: CASSGQGRAIQYF. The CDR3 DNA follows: TGTGCCAGCAGTGGACAGGGGAGGGCCATTCAGTACTTC.

CDR3 in DNA: TGTGCCAGCAGCCCCCCACGGCGGGAGGACCTCACCGGGGAGCTGTTTTTT. As protein: CASSPPRREDLTGELFF. The chain recombines TRBV7-2 with TRBJ2-2, with TRBD2 identical over 8 bases. Germline V CDR1 and CDR2: SGHTA, FQGNSA. The CDR3 has 17 residues. Trimming cost V 5 bases and J 4 bases; bases outside gene matches: 12.

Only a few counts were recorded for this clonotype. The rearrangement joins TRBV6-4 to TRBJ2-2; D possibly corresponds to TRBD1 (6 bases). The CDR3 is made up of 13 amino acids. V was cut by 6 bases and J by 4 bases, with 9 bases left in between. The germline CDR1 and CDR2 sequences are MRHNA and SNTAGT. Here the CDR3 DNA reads TGTGCCAGCAGCACAGGGCGCACCGGGGAGCTGTTTTTT. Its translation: CASSTGRTGELFF.

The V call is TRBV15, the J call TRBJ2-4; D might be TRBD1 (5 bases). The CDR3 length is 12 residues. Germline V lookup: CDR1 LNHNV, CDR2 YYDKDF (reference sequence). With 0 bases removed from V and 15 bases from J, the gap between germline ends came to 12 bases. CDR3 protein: CATSRDFSTAYF. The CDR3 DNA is TGTGCCACCAGCAGAGATTTCTCGACAGCGTACTTC.

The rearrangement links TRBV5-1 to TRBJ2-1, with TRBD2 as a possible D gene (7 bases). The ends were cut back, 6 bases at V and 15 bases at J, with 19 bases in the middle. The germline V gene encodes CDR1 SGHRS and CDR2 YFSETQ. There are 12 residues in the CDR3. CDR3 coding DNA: TGCGCCAGCAACCTCAGGGGTGGGGGGGCGTTCTTC. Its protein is CASNLRGGGAFF. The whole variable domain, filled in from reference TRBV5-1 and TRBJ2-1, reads KAGVTQTPRYLIKTRGQQVTLSCSPISGHRSVSWYQQTPGQGLQFLFEYFSETQRNKGNFPGRFSGRQFSNSRSEMNVSTLELGDSALYLCASNLRGGGAFFGPGTRLTVL.

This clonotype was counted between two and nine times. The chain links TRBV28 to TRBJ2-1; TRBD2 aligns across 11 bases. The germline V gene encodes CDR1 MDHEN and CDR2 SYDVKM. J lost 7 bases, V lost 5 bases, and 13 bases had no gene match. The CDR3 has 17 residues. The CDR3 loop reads CASSASWGLAVGNEQFF. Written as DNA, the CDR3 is TGTGCCAGCAGTGCCTCATGGGGACTAGCGGTAGGGAATGAGCAGTTCTTC.

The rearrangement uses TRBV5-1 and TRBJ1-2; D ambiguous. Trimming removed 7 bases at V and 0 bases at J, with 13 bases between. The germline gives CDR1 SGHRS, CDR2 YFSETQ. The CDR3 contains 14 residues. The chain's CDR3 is CASGEGGPNYGYTF. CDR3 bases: TGCGCCAGCGGGGAAGGAGGGCCTAACTATGGCTACACCTTC.

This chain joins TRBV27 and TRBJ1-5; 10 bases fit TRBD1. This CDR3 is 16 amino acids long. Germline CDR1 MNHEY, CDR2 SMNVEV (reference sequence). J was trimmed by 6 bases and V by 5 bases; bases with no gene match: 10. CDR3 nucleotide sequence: TGTGCCAGCAGTACTGGACAGGGGGTTGTAGGTCAGCCCCAGCATTTT. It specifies CASSTGQGVVGQPQHF.

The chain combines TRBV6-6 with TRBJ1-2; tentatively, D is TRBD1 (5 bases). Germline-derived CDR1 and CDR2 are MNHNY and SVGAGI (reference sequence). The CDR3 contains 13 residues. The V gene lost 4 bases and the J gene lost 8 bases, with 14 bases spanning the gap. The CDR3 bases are TGTGCCAGCAGTTTCGGGACCCAAGGAGGCTACACCTTC. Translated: CASSFGTQGGYTF.

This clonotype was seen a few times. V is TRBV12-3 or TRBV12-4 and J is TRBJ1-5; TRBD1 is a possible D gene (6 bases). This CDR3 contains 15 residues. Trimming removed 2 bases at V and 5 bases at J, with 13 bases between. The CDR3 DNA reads TGTGCCAGCAGTTTAAAGGGGGGATGGGATCAGCCCCAGCATTTT. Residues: CASSLKGGWDQPQHF.

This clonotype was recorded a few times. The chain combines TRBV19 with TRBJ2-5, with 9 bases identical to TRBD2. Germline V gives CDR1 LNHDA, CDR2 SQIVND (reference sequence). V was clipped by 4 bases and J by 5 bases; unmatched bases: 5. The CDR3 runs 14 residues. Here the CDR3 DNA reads TGTGCCAGTAGTACTAGCGGGGTCGGGGAGACCCAGTACTTC. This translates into CASSTSGVGETQYF. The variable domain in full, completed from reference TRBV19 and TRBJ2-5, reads DGGITQSPKYLFRKEGQNVTLSCEQNLNHDAMYWYRQDPGQGLRLIYYSQIVNDFQKGDIAEGYSVSREKKESFPLTVTSAQKNPTAFYLCASSTSGVGETQYFGPGTRLLVL.

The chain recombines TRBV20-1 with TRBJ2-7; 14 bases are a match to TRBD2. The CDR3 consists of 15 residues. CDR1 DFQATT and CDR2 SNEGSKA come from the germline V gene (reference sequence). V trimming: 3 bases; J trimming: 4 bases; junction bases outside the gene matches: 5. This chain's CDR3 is CSARGTSGSQYEQYF. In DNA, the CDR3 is TGCAGTGCTAGGGGGACTAGCGGGAGCCAATACGAGCAGTACTTC.

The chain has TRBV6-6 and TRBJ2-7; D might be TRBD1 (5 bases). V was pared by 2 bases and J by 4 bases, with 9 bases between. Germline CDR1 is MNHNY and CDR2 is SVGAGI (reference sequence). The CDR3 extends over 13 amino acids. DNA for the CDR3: TGTGCCAGCAGTTACGCCTACAGGTACGAGCAGTACTTC. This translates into CASSYAYRYEQYF.

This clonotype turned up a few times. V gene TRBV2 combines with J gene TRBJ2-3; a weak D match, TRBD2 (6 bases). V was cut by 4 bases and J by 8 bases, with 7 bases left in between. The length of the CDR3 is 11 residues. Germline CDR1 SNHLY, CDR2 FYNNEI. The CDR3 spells CASSAGSTQYF. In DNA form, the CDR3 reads TGTGCCAGCAGTGCCGGGAGTACGCAGTATTTT.

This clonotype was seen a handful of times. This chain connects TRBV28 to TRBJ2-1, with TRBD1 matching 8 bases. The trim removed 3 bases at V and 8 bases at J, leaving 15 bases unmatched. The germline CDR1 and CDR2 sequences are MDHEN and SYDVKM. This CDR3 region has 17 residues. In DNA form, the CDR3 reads TGTGCCAGCAGTTTGTGGGTGGACCGGGACAGGAGTCATGAGCAGTTCTTC. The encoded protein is CASSLWVDRDRSHEQFF. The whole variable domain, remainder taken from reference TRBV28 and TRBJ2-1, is DVKVTQSSRYLVKRTGEKVFLECVQDMDHENMFWYRQDPGLGLRLIYFSYDVKMKEKGDIPEGYSVSREKKERFSLILESASTNQTSMYLCASSLWVDRDRSHEQFFGPGTRLTVL.

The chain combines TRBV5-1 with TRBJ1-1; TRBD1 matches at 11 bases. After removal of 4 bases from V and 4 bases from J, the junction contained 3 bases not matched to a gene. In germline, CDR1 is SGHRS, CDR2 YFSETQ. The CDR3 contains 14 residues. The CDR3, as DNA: TGCGCCAGCAGCCGGGACAGGGGGGGCACTGAAGCTTTCTTT. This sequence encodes CASSRDRGGTEAFF.

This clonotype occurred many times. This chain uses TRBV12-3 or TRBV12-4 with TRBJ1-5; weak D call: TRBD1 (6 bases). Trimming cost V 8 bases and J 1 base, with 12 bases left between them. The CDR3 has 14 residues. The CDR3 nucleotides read TGTGCCAGCCGACCCGGGACAAGCAATCAGCCCCAGCATTTT. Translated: CASRPGTSNQPQHF.

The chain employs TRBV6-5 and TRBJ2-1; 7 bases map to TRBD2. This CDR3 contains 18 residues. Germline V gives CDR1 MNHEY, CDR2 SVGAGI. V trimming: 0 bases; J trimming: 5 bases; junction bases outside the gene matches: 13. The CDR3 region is CASSYSGWSGTKDNEQFF. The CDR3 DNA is TGTGCCAGCAGTTACTCGGGCTGGAGCGGGACCAAAGACAATGAGCAGTTCTTC.

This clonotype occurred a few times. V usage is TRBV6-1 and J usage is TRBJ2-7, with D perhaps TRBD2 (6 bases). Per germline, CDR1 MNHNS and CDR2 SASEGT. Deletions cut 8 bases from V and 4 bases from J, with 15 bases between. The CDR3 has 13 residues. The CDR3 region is CASRGWASYEQYF. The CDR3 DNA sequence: TGTGCCAGCCGGGGGTGGGCTTCGTACGAGCAGTACTTC.

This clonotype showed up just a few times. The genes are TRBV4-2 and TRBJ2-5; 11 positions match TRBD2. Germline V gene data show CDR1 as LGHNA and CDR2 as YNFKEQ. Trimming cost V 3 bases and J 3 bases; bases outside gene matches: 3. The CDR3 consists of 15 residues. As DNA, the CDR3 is TGTGCCAGCAGCCATCTACTAGCGGGAGAAGAGACCCAGTACTTC. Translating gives CASSHLLAGEETQYF.

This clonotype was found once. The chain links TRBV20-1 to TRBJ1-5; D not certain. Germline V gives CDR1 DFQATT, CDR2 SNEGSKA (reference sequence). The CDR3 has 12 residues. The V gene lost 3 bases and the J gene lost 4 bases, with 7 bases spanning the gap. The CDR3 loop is CSARLPNQPQHF. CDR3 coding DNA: TGCAGTGCTAGGTTGCCGAATCAGCCCCAGCATTTT.

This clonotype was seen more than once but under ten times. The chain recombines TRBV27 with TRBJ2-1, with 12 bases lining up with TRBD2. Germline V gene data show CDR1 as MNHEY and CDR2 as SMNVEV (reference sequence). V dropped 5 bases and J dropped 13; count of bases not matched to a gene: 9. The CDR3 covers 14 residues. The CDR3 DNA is TGTGCCAGCAGTCCAGGGACTAGCGGGTTGATCCAGTTCTTC. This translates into CASSPGTSGLIQFF.

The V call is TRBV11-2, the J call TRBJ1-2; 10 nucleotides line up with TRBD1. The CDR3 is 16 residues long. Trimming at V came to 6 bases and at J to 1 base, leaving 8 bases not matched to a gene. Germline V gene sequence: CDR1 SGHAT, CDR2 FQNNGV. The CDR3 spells CASRRQGALYNYGYTF. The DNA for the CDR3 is TGTGCCAGCAGACGACAGGGGGCCCTTTATAACTATGGCTACACCTTC.